These 7 T cell receptor beta chains came from one sample sequenced in a study of shared clonotypes between healthy human individuals. The data were produced by immunoSEQ multiplex PCR, yet TCRdb's version contains in-frame clones alone and is incomplete. Here the sample spans around 1.4 million clones, roughly 98.5% being singletons. What was sequenced was naive CD4+ T cells sorted from blood. Subset described: CD45RA+ positively selected. The receptors shown here come from a man between 25 and 39 years old in good health.

CDR3 in DNA: TGTGCCAGCGGGCGGGTCAGGGGCCAATCTGGGGCCAACGTCCTGACTTTC. Its protein is CASGRVRGQSGANVLTF. The chain uses TRBV27 and TRBJ2-6; a weak D match, TRBD1 (6 bases). Per germline, CDR1 MNHEY and CDR2 SMNVEV (reference sequence). This CDR3 contains 17 residues. The V end lost 8 bases, the J end lost 1 base, and 18 bases lay between the germline ends.

This clone was observed a single time. The sample carries other DNA sequences with the same CDR3. The chain uses TRBV30 and TRBJ2-5; D uncertain. Per germline, CDR1 GTSNPN and CDR2 SVGIG (reference sequence). The V gene lost 3 bases and the J gene lost 2 bases, with 4 bases spanning the gap. CDR3 length equals 11 residues. CDR3 amino acids: CAWSGQETQYF. In DNA, the CDR3 is TGTGCCTGGAGCGGACAAGAGACCCAGTACTTC.

The chain couples TRBV28 to TRBJ1-5; 8 bases map to TRBD1. The length of the CDR3 is 14 residues. Germline CDR1 and CDR2: MDHEN and SYDVKM. The ends lost 5 bases at V and 2 bases at J; junction bases unmatched: 2. The CDR3 nucleotides read TGTGCCAGCAGTCCACAGGGGGGCAATCAGCCCCAGCATTTT. As protein: CASSPQGGNQPQHF.

This chain joins TRBV4-1 and TRBJ2-5; perhaps TRBD1 as D (5 bases). The V gene lost 1 base and the J gene lost 2 bases, with 8 bases spanning the gap. The germline V gene has CDR1 MGHRA and CDR2 YSYEKL. This CDR3 spans 14 amino acids. DNA of the CDR3: TGCGCCAGCAGCCAAGGTGACAGTCAAGAGACCCAGTACTTC. As protein: CASSQGDSQETQYF.

CDR3 DNA: TGTGCCAGCAGGGACAGGAATAATCAGCCCCAGCATTTT. Translation gives CASRDRNNQPQHF. V and J are TRBV2 and TRBJ1-5; 7 nucleotides align to TRBD1. The junction had 3 bases not matched to a gene; V was cut back by 6 bases and J by 4 bases. The germline gives CDR1 SNHLY, CDR2 FYNNEI. This CDR3 has 13 residues.

V is TRBV9 and J is TRBJ2-1; D is unclear. This CDR3 contains 14 residues. V shed 5 bases and J shed 7 bases, with 16 bases lying between them. Per the germline V gene, CDR1 is SGDLS and CDR2 is YYNGEE. The CDR3 region is CASSPHHGPNEQFF. CDR3 bases: TGTGCCAGCAGTCCCCACCACGGACCGAATGAGCAGTTCTTC.

To note about this clone: Other DNA sequences in this sample translate to the same CDR3. This rearrangement joins TRBV28 to TRBJ2-7; the D call may be TRBD1 or TRBD2 (6 bases each). Trimming shortened V by 9 bases and J by 5 bases, and 14 bases separated the two germline ends. Germline V lookup: CDR1 MDHEN, CDR2 SYDVKM. CDR3 size: 12 residues. As DNA, the CDR3 is TGTGCCAGTCGAGGGGGGCCCCACGAGCAGTACTTC. It is translated as CASRGGPHEQYF. The full variable domain, rest sourced from reference TRBV28 and TRBJ2-7, is DVKVTQSSRYLVKRTGEKVFLECVQDMDHENMFWYRQDPGLGLRLIYFSYDVKMKEKGDIPEGYSVSREKKERFSLILESASTNQTSMYLCASRGGPHEQYFGPGTRLTVT.